The rows below give T cell receptor beta chains drawn from one sample of a study of blood T cell repertoires in COVID-19. TCRdb keeps only in-frame clones here, not all; method: immunoSEQ multiplex PCR. The table records about 120,000 clones, 80% to 90% of them present only once. Sequences were obtained from peripheral blood. Receptor source: a man in his 70s with active or convalescent COVID-19. The CDR3 runs from the conserved cysteine through the conserved F or W. Clone size is given for some rows only: seen once, a few or many times, or a class if the clone is expanded.

V: TRBV30; length: 14; J: TRBJ1-2; size: -; CDR3: CACQGKGADYGYTF
V: TRBV2; length: 12; J: TRBJ1-2; size: few; CDR3: CASTRSTEGYTF
V: TRBV6-6; length: 15; J: TRBJ2-1; size: -; CDR3: CASSLADSSYNEQFF
V: TRBV5-1; length: 15; J: TRBJ2-7; size: -; CDR3: CASSPWTGASYEQYF
V: TRBV3-1/TRBV3-2; length: 16; J: TRBJ2-1; size: few; CDR3: CASSQDPGYSYNEQFF
V: TRBV11-2; length: 14; J: TRBJ1-5; size: -; CDR3: CASSPDSRDQPQHF
V: TRBV6-6; length: 15; J: TRBJ2-7; size: -; CDR3: CASSYGQTNTYEQYF
V: TRBV5-5; length: 14; J: TRBJ1-1; size: -; CDR3: CASRPGLLNTEAFF
V: TRBV6-5; length: 14; J: TRBJ2-5; size: -; CDR3: CASMGTRRRETQYF
V: TRBV6-4; length: 14; J: TRBJ2-3; size: -; CDR3: CASSAGADTDTQYF
V: TRBV5-5; length: 13; J: TRBJ2-1; size: once; CDR3: CASSLPGYNEQFF
V: TRBV6-2/TRBV6-3; length: 14; J: TRBJ2-1; size: -; CDR3: CASSLSGGIDEQFF
V: TRBV3-1/TRBV3-2; length: 17; J: TRBJ2-3; size: -; CDR3: CASSQELGGASTDTQYF
V: TRBV2; length: 16; J: TRBJ2-1; size: -; CDR3: CASRDGLAGNYNEQFF
V: TRBV10-1; length: 12; J: TRBJ2-2; size: few; CDR3: CASSPGYGELFF
V: TRBV28; length: 15; J: TRBJ2-1; size: -; CDR3: CASSPPGQGAYEQFF
V: TRBV4-1; length: 15; J: TRBJ2-3; size: -; CDR3: CASSRLAGGSDTQYF
V: TRBV7-3; length: 15; J: TRBJ1-6; size: -; CDR3: CASSLTGVSGSPLHF
V: TRBV28; length: 15; J: TRBJ2-5; size: -; CDR3: CASLKPFQVQETQYF
V: TRBV10-3; length: 15; J: TRBJ2-5; size: -; CDR3: CAISESTSGQETQYF
V: TRBV28; length: 15; J: TRBJ1-3; size: -; CDR3: CASRDRTNSGNTIYF
V: TRBV28; length: 14; J: TRBJ2-3; size: few; CDR3: CASSSGQRTDTQYF
V: TRBV29-1; length: 13; J: TRBJ2-2; size: -; CDR3: CSALPANTGELFF
V: TRBV19; length: 16; J: TRBJ1-1; size: -; CDR3: CASSHRGWAGSPEAFF
V: TRBV2; length: 15; J: TRBJ2-3; size: -; CDR3: CASSPRAPFTDTQYF
V: TRBV6-5; length: 16; J: TRBJ2-3; size: -; CDR3: CASSYNRQGLTDTQYF
V: TRBV7-9; length: 19; J: TRBJ2-3; size: -; CDR3: CASSLTGTSGRIHTDTQYF
V: TRBV10-2; length: 15; J: TRBJ1-2; size: -; CDR3: CASSTQGQLSSGYTF
V: TRBV2; length: 14; J: TRBJ1-3; size: -; CDR3: CASRASFSGNTIYF
V: TRBV10-3; length: 12; J: TRBJ2-1; size: few; CDR3: CAISESSNEQFF
V: TRBV6-2/TRBV6-3; length: 16; J: TRBJ2-3; size: -; CDR3: CASSYNTGTSTDTQYF
V: TRBV3-1/TRBV3-2; length: 12; J: TRBJ2-7; size: -; CDR3: CASSQLQYEQYF
V: TRBV7-9; length: 15; J: TRBJ2-3; size: -; CDR3: CASSATTALTDTQYF
V: TRBV28; length: 15; J: TRBJ1-5; size: -; CDR3: CASRRQGIGNQPQHF
V: TRBV19; length: 18; J: TRBJ1-2; size: -; CDR3: CASINPSRGERNNYGYTF
V: TRBV7-2; length: 15; J: TRBJ1-5; size: -; CDR3: CASSLGQGADQPQHF
V: TRBV19; length: 14; J: TRBJ2-7; size: once; CDR3: CATSAGRESYEQYF
V: TRBV28; length: 12; J: TRBJ2-4; size: -; CDR3: CASNGELDIQYF
V: TRBV7-2; length: 15; J: TRBJ2-7; size: -; CDR3: CASSLVGTGIYEQYF
V: TRBV10-3; length: 16; J: TRBJ1-2; size: -; CDR3: CAISELLQGGNYGYTF
V: TRBV27; length: 15; J: TRBJ1-6; size: -; CDR3: CASSLGPNRGSPLHF
V: TRBV3-1/TRBV3-2; length: 15; J: TRBJ2-1; size: -; CDR3: CASSQGRLASNEQFF